This TCR beta chain came from a study of cytomegalovirus exposure and HLA in healthy donors. The germline gives CDR1 SGDLS, CDR2 YYNGEE. V shed 0 bases and J shed 7 bases, with 13 bases lying between them. This CDR3 comprises 14 residues. Study results and caveats: A likely sequencing artifact accounted for one observed cluster of highly shared sequence variants.

The table lists this clone with a count of one. Its antigen is unknown. Primers for the PCR totalled 60 Vbeta and 13 Jbeta. Profiling relied on immunoSEQ multiplex PCR, and the TCRdb table lists in-frame clones only, not all of them. This sample has 130,000 or so clones, with about 80% found just once. The chain links TRBV9 to TRBJ1-2, with a weak D call TRBD1 (6 bases). The specimen was PBMCs. This sequence was found in a man between 18 and 29 years old in good health and CMV-seronegative. The CDR3 reads CASSVGDTGGGYTF. For the CDR3, the DNA is TGTGCCAGCAGCGTAGGGGACACGGGCGGTGGCTACACCTTC.